This T cell receptor beta chain was captured by sequencing in a study of T cells in Graves' hyperthyroidism and ophthalmopathy. For the study at large: Peripheral blood was obtained at initial diagnosis, preceding any treatment. Overall study results and limits: Blood samples included most of the expanded thyroid clonotypes exceeding 0.001.

Enrolled ophthalmopathy patients presented with a Clinical Activity Score of at least 3, a NOSPECS grade of at least 4, and disease duration under 3 months. This clonotype was seen a handful of times. Its antigen is still unknown. There were TCR beta CDR3 regions amplified from RNA transcripts. The HTBI primer set was used in a first-round RT-PCR of the TCR CDR3. TCRdb passed the multiplex PCR reads through MiXCR, listing each CDR3 protein once. The sample holds around 600,000 distinct CDR3 sequences, 14% seen once. The germline V and J ends were trimmed by 8 bases and 5 bases, with 15 bases remaining between them. This CDR3 comprises 12 residues. Germline V gene sequence: CDR1 DFQATT, CDR2 SNEGSKA (reference sequence).

The sample was blood. The clonotype was recovered from a woman between 50 and 59 years old with Graves' ophthalmopathy. The V call is TRBV20-1, the J call TRBJ2-5; D is perhaps TRBD1 or TRBD2 (5 bases each). CDR3: CSTPGTGETQYF. CDR3 nucleotides: TGCAGTACTCCCGGGACCGGGGAGACCCAGTACTTC.